Following are 18 T cell receptor beta chains from one sample sequenced in a study of CD8 T cells in ankylosing spondylitis (dated by TCRdb to 2016 to 2017). The library was produced with 5' RACE. Sequencing was performed on an Illumina HiSeq 2500. The public reads were reanalyzed by TCRdb: fastp trimming at Q25, MiXCR alignment, in-frame beta chains only. For every CDR3 protein sequence, its rows merge into one entry that carries the most common genes and DNA. This sample has 150,000 to 200,000 distinct CDR3 sequences in its table, and 10% to 15% of those were observed once. Together, the top ten hold approximately 10% of the sample. Sequencing used blood, either unsorted or a sorted T cell fraction (not recorded which). These receptors were obtained from a female donor with ankylosing spondylitis or in good health (not recorded which).

This clonotype is a singleton in its sample. V is TRBV12-3 or TRBV12-4 and J is TRBJ2-7; no clear D gene. The CDR3 is 13 residues long. With 1 base removed from V and 7 bases from J, the gap between germline ends came to 11 bases. The CDR3 DNA sequence: TGTGCCAGCAGTTTAGGGGCAGGACGGGAGCAGTACTTC. Translating it yields CASSLGAGREQYF.

In this sample, this clonotype turned up many times. The genes are TRBV20-1 and TRBJ2-3; maybe TRBD2 (7 bases). Germline lookup yields CDR1 DFQATT and CDR2 SNEGSKA (reference sequence). V lost 5 bases, J lost 8 bases, and 14 bases lay in between. The CDR3 has 12 amino acids. The DNA for the CDR3 is TGCAGTGCTGGGGGCCCGGGAGGTACGCAGTATTTT. This encodes CSAGGPGGTQYF.

This clonotype was observed at least ten times. The rearrangement joins TRBV12-3 or TRBV12-4 to TRBJ1-3; perhaps TRBD1 as D (5 bases). The CDR3 is 15 amino acids. Trimming removed 1 base from V and 0 bases from J, with 7 bases in between. CDR3 sequence reads: CASSLGQNSGNTIYF. The CDR3, as DNA: TGTGCCAGCAGTTTAGGACAGAACTCTGGAAACACCATATATTTT.

This clonotype has ten or more counts. V is TRBV2 and J is TRBJ2-1; 7 bases map to TRBD2. The ends lost 4 bases at V and 5 bases at J; junction bases unmatched: 14. The length of the CDR3 is 17 residues. Germline CDR1 and CDR2: SNHLY and FYNNEI. This CDR3 reads CASSAPRGAGEDNEQFF. For the CDR3, the DNA is TGTGCCAGCAGTGCCCCGCGTGGCGCGGGGGAGGACAATGAGCAGTTCTTC.

This clonotype was observed a handful of times. The chain couples TRBV7-2 to TRBJ2-3; maybe TRBD2 (6 bases). CDR3 length: 15 amino acids. The V and J ends lost 1 base and 4 bases respectively, with 12 bases between them. Germline V CDR1 and CDR2: SGHTA, FQGNSA. The CDR3 DNA is TGTGCCAGCAGCTTAGGAGGCGGGATGTCAGATACGCAGTATTTT. It codes for CASSLGGGMSDTQYF.

There are many counts of this clonotype. The chain uses TRBV28 and TRBJ2-7; 7 bases agree with TRBD1. V shed 5 bases, J shed 3 bases, and the junction held 7 bases outside the gene matches. Germline values: CDR1 MDHEN, CDR2 SYDVKM. The CDR3 has 14 amino acids. CDR3 DNA: TGTGCCAGCAGTCTAACCGGGACAGACTACGAGCAGTACTTC. Encoded protein: CASSLTGTDYEQYF.

This clonotype has a count of ten or more. The CDR3 is CATSDSGTAYGYTF. The CDR3 region has the DNA TGTGCCACCAGTGATAGTGGGACAGCCTATGGCTACACCTTC. V and J are TRBV24-1 and TRBJ1-2; 7 bases are a match to TRBD1. Germline CDR1 is KGHDR and CDR2 is SFDVKD. V shed 3 bases and J 4 bases; nucleotides not matched to a gene: 4. The CDR3 sequence is 14 residues long.

The CDR3 nucleotides read TGTGCCAGCAGCTTGGAAGCCTCTCAGCCCCAGCATTTT. As protein: CASSLEASQPQHF. The chain recombines TRBV7-2 with TRBJ1-5; D remains unclear. The V gene's germline CDR1 is SGHTA and CDR2 FQGNSA. This CDR3 region has 13 residues. V was trimmed by 3 bases and J by 6 bases, leaving 9 bases between them. Together with reference TRBV7-2 and TRBJ1-5, the CDR3 gives the full variable domain: GAGVSQSPSNKVTEKGKDVELRCDPISGHTALYWYRQSLGQGLEFLIYFQGNSAPDKSGLPSDRFSAERTGGSVSTLTIQRTQQEDSAVYLCASSLEASQPQHFGDGTRLSIL.

This clonotype was counted only a few times. The chain employs TRBV20-1 and TRBJ1-2; a weak D match, TRBD1 (5 bases). V was cut by 0 bases and J by 7 bases, with 24 bases left in between. Germline lookup yields CDR1 DFQATT and CDR2 SNEGSKA (reference sequence). The CDR3 is 17 residues long. The CDR3 is CSARDQQGGDWSSGYTF. The DNA for the CDR3 is TGCAGTGCTAGAGATCAGCAGGGCGGAGATTGGTCATCTGGCTACACCTTC.

This clonotype was observed at least ten times. This chain joins TRBV20-1 and TRBJ1-4; D may be TRBD1 (5 bases). The CDR3 is 14 amino acids. With 5 bases removed from V and 6 bases from J, the gap between germline ends came to 16 bases. Germline V gene sequence: CDR1 DFQATT, CDR2 SNEGSKA (reference sequence). CDR3 DNA sequence: TGCAGTGCTCCGAAGGGAGGGGCAGATGAAAAACTGTTTTTT. Protein: CSAPKGGADEKLFF.

The V gene is TRBV12-3 or TRBV12-4, the J gene TRBJ2-7, with TRBD2 matching 15 bases. The V and J ends lost 3 bases and 2 bases, in that order; junction bases with no gene match: 14. This CDR3 region has 20 residues. The CDR3 region has the DNA TGTGCCAGCAGTTTCGAGTCCCGCGGGACTAGCGGGAGGAGGGCCTACGAGCAGTACTTC. This codes for CASSFESRGTSGRRAYEQYF.

This sequence joins TRBV10-3 and TRBJ2-5; possible D gene TRBD1, 6 bases. Trimming left V 5 bases short and J 3 bases short, with 10 bases between. Looked up from germline, CDR1 is ENHRY and CDR2 is SYGVKD. CDR3 length: 13 amino acids. The chain's CDR3 is CAISRTVEETQYF. Here the CDR3 DNA reads TGTGCCATCAGTCGGACAGTCGAAGAGACCCAGTACTTC.

This chain joins TRBV29-1 and TRBJ2-3, with 8 nucleotides matching TRBD2. J was trimmed by 5 bases and V by 4 bases; bases with no gene match: 8. Looked up from germline, CDR1 is SQVTM and CDR2 is ANQGSEA. CDR3 size: 14 residues. CDR3 in DNA: TGCAGCGTTGCTAACGGGAGGGCCGGAGATACGCAGTATTTT. Its protein is CSVANGRAGDTQYF.

This clonotype was counted ten times or more. The chain couples TRBV5-1 to TRBJ2-3; 10 positions agree with TRBD2. After removal of 5 bases from V and 2 bases from J, the junction contained 8 bases not matched to a gene. Germline V gene lookup returns CDR1 SGHRS and CDR2 YFSETQ. The CDR3 has 16 amino acids. The CDR3 nucleotides read TGCGCCAGCAGTTCCCCTAGCGGGAGTCACACAGATACGCAGTATTTT. Protein product: CASSSPSGSHTDTQYF. The complete variable domain, with remaining parts taken from reference TRBV5-1 and TRBJ2-3, reads KAGVTQTPRYLIKTRGQQVTLSCSPISGHRSVSWYQQTPGQGLQFLFEYFSETQRNKGNFPGRFSGRQFSNSRSEMNVSTLELGDSALYLCASSSPSGSHTDTQYFGPGTRLTVL.

This clonotype was detected once. A much larger clone differs from this one at a single base, so this may be a read error. The chain carries TRBV20-1 and TRBJ1-1; a weak D match, TRBD1 (5 bases). CDR1 and CDR2 (germline): DFQATT, SNEGSKA (reference sequence). V gave up 5 bases and J gave up 7 bases, with 17 bases separating them. CDR3 length: 13 amino acids. The CDR3 is CSAGKGIRGEAFF. CDR3 DNA: TGCAGTGCTGGAAAGGGGATCCGCGGTGAAGCTTTCTTT.

This clonotype showed up many times. This sequence joins TRBV7-3 and TRBJ2-2, with 9 positions matching TRBD1. CDR1 is SGHTA and CDR2 is FQGTGA in the germline V gene. This CDR3 comprises 15 residues. The V segment lost 5 bases and the J segment 0 bases; nucleotides outside the gene matches: 1. In nucleotides, the CDR3 is TGTGCCAGCAGCAGGACAGGGGCGAACACCGGGGAGCTGTTTTTT. Amino acids: CASSRTGANTGELFF.

This clonotype was seen many times. The V call is TRBV4-3, the J call TRBJ2-7; TRBD2 might be the D (6 bases). CDR3 length: 13 residues. CDR1 and CDR2 from the germline V gene are LGHNA and YSLEER. The V end lost 1 base, the J end lost 7 bases, and 11 bases lay between the germline ends. The chain's CDR3 is CASSQAPGEEQYF. The CDR3 DNA reads TGCGCCAGCAGCCAAGCTCCGGGAGAAGAGCAGTACTTC.

Points on this clonotype: This may come from a read error, since a much larger clone is one base off. CDR3 coding DNA: TGTACCAGCAGTTTTGCCGGAGGGAACATTCAGTACTTC. Translation gives CTSSFAGGNIQYF. The V call is TRBV12-3 or TRBV12-4, the J call TRBJ2-4, with D tentatively TRBD2 (6 bases). The CDR3 runs to 13 residues.